The 28 T cell receptor beta chains given below trace back to one sample, sequenced in a study of blood T cell repertoires in COVID-19. This table comes from immunoSEQ multiplex PCR, and its TCRdb copy is limited to in-frame clones, with some not included. The repertoire holds 45,000 or so clones, with about 90% as singletons. Sequencing was carried out using peripheral blood. These receptor sequences come from a woman aged 80 or older with COVID-19, enrolled during active disease.

V is TRBV6-5 and J is TRBJ1-5; D perhaps matches TRBD1 (6 bases). Per the germline V gene, CDR1 is MNHEY and CDR2 is SVGAGI. This CDR3 is built from 12 residues. CDR3 coding DNA: TGTGCACACAGGGAAGACGGTCAGCCCCAGCATTTT. Translated: CAHREDGQPQHF.

V gene TRBV2 combines with J gene TRBJ2-3; 9 bases agree with TRBD1. Germline loops: CDR1 SNHLY, CDR2 FYNNEI. J lost 0 bases, V lost 6 bases, and 4 bases had no gene match. The CDR3 is made up of 15 amino acids. DNA of the CDR3: TGTGCCAGCAGGCCAGACAGGGGGAGCACAGATACGCAGTATTTT. This sequence encodes CASRPDRGSTDTQYF. Looking up the rest from reference TRBV2 and TRBJ2-3 gives the full variable domain: EPEVTQTPSHQVTQMGQEVILRCVPISNHLYFYWYRQILGQKVEFLVSFYNNEISEKSEIFDDQFSVERPDGSNFTLKIRSTKLEDSAMYFCASRPDRGSTDTQYFGPGTRLTVL.

This chain's CDR3 is CASRSTADYEQYF. The CDR3 DNA follows: TGTGCCAGCAGGTCCACAGCAGACTACGAGCAGTACTTC. The V call is TRBV11-2, the J call TRBJ2-7; D ambiguous. CDR3 length: 13 amino acids. V was trimmed by 6 bases and J by 3 bases, leaving 12 bases between them. In germline, CDR1 is SGHAT, CDR2 FQNNGV.

This chain connects TRBV27 to TRBJ1-1; possible D gene TRBD1, 5 bases. This CDR3 is 14 amino acids long. V was clipped by 2 bases and J by 4 bases, with 11 bases between them. In germline, CDR1 is MNHEY, CDR2 SMNVEV (reference sequence). The DNA for the CDR3 is TGTGCCAGCAGTTTAAAATCGGGGGGCACTGAAGCTTTCTTT. Residues: CASSLKSGGTEAFF.

This chain links TRBV6-5 with TRBJ1-2; 10 bases match TRBD1. The CDR3 is 15 amino acids. In germline, CDR1 is MNHEY, CDR2 SVGAGI. The J segment lost 0 bases and the V segment lost 4 bases, leaving 2 bases of the junction unmatched. CDR3 DNA: TGTGCCAGCAGTTCCGGACAGGGGGCTAACTATGGCTACACCTTC. It translates to CASSSGQGANYGYTF.

The chain employs TRBV28 and TRBJ1-5; 7 bases agree with TRBD1. The V gene end was trimmed by 9 bases and the J gene end by 2 bases; junction bases not matched to a gene: 1. Germline values: CDR1 MDHEN, CDR2 SYDVKM. The CDR3 spans 12 residues. The CDR3 region is CASTGGNQPQHF. CDR3 DNA: TGTGCCAGTACAGGGGGCAATCAGCCCCAGCATTTT.

This clone was seen a handful of times. The chain couples TRBV15 to TRBJ2-2, with 10 bases aligning to TRBD2. Trimming took 5 bases from V and 6 from J; bases not matched to a gene: 0. Germline V gene lookup returns CDR1 LNHNV and CDR2 YYDKDF (reference sequence). The CDR3 has 13 amino acids. CDR3 bases: TGTGCCACCAGCGGGACTAGCGCCGGGGAGCTGTTTTTT. It translates to CATSGTSAGELFF.

In this sample, this clone turned up a few times. V and J are TRBV16 and TRBJ2-3; 11 positions agree with TRBD2. This CDR3 is built from 19 residues. J was trimmed by 5 bases and V by 0 bases; bases with no gene match: 13. Germline V gene sequence: CDR1 KGHSY, CDR2 FQNENV. The DNA of the CDR3 is TGTGCCAGCAGCCAATCCGGGACTAGCGGTCTAGGAATGGGAGATACGCAGTATTTT. Translated: CASSQSGTSGLGMGDTQYF.

CDR3 bases: TGTGCCAGCTCACCAGATAGGACAGGGAAAGCTGGCTACACCTTC. As protein: CASSPDRTGKAGYTF. The J gene is TRBJ1-2, the V gene TRBV18, with 8 bases fitting TRBD1. This CDR3 contains 15 residues. Germline CDR1 reads KGHSH; CDR2 reads LQKENI. Trimming removed 2 bases from V and 7 bases from J; junction bases left unmatched: 9. The full variable domain, with the rest looked up from reference TRBV18 and TRBJ1-2, is NAGVMQNPRHLVRRRGQEARLRCSPMKGHSHVYWYRQLPEEGLKFMVYLQKENIIDESGMPKERFSAEFPKEGPSILRIQQVVRGDSAAYFCASSPDRTGKAGYTFGSGTRLTVV.

The chain links TRBV5-1 to TRBJ2-5, with TRBD1 matching over 9 bases. The germline V gene encodes CDR1 SGHRS and CDR2 YFSETQ. J was trimmed by 6 bases and V by 4 bases; bases with no gene match: 10. CDR3 length: 15 amino acids. The CDR3, as DNA: TGCGCCAGCAGCGTGACAGGGGGGCGGATGAAGACCCAGTACTTC. Translating it yields CASSVTGGRMKTQYF.

The gene calls are TRBV5-1 and TRBJ2-2; 10 bases line up with TRBD1. V dropped 6 bases and J dropped 5; count of bases not matched to a gene: 10. The CDR3 has 16 amino acids. Germline V CDR1 and CDR2: SGHRS, YFSETQ. The CDR3, as DNA: TGCGCCAGCACCCCGAGGGGGACAGGGGCGACCGGGGAGCTGTTTTTT. Its protein product is CASTPRGTGATGELFF.

The chain combines TRBV14 with TRBJ2-3, with 11 bases matching TRBD2. The CDR3 length is 18 residues. Germline V CDR1 and CDR2: SGHDN, FVKESK. The junction had 11 bases not matched to a gene; V was cut back by 0 bases and J by 6 bases. The CDR3 region is CASSQESQLAGVPDTQYF. The CDR3 DNA reads as TGTGCCAGCAGCCAAGAGTCCCAACTAGCGGGAGTTCCCGATACGCAGTATTTT.

J is TRBJ1-2 and V is TRBV15; D not resolved. CDR1 is LNHNV, CDR2 YYDKDF, per germline (reference sequence). CDR3 length: 13 residues. Trimming stripped 0 bases from V and 7 bases from J, with 9 bases between. CDR3 in DNA: TGTGCCACCAGCAGAGATTTTCGGGGTGGCTACACCTTC. Encoded protein: CATSRDFRGGYTF.

The V call is TRBV5-6, the J call TRBJ2-1; 9 bases fit TRBD1. From germline, CDR1 is SGHDT and CDR2 YYEEEE. Trimming removed 4 bases from V and 3 bases from J; junction bases left unmatched: 14. This CDR3 comprises 18 residues. In DNA, the CDR3 is TGTGCCAGCAGCGCAAAACCTGTAGGGACAGGGAACTACAATGAGCAGTTCTTC. This gives the protein CASSAKPVGTGNYNEQFF.

DNA of the CDR3: TGTGCCAGCAGCGTACTGGGGGGGCCAGAGACCCAGTACTTC. This encodes CASSVLGGPETQYF. This chain links TRBV9 with TRBJ2-5; TRBD2 is a possible D gene (7 bases). Between the trimmed V and J ends, which lost 1 base and 4 bases, there was a span of 11 bases. The CDR3 consists of 14 residues. CDR1 SGDLS and CDR2 YYNGEE come from the germline V gene.

The chain is built from TRBV7-3 and TRBJ2-2; the D is unclear. This CDR3 contains 12 residues. V was clipped by 5 bases and J by 2 bases, with 3 bases between them. The germline gives CDR1 SGHTA, CDR2 FQGTGA. The chain's CDR3 is CASSLNTGELFF. The CDR3 bases are TGTGCCAGCAGCCTTAACACCGGGGAGCTGTTTTTT.

This chain connects TRBV4-1 to TRBJ2-1, with D tentatively TRBD2 (6 bases). Germline CDR1 MGHRA, CDR2 YSYEKL. Trimming stripped 3 bases from V and 6 bases from J, with 12 bases between. The CDR3 runs to 14 residues. The CDR3 is CASSQASGFNEQFF. Here the CDR3 DNA reads TGCGCCAGCAGCCAGGCGAGCGGGTTCAATGAGCAGTTCTTC.

The chain employs TRBV5-1 and TRBJ2-1; weak D call: TRBD1 (6 bases). The V end was cut by 1 base, the J end by 8 bases, with 7 bases between. Germline V gives CDR1 SGHRS, CDR2 YFSETQ. The CDR3 is 12 residues long. Written as DNA, the CDR3 is TGCGCCAGCAGCTTGACAGGGTATGAGCAGTTCTTC. It is translated as CASSLTGYEQFF. The variable domain in full, completed from reference TRBV5-1 and TRBJ2-1, reads KAGVTQTPRYLIKTRGQQVTLSCSPISGHRSVSWYQQTPGQGLQFLFEYFSETQRNKGNFPGRFSGRQFSNSRSEMNVSTLELGDSALYLCASSLTGYEQFFGPGTRLTVL.

The chain couples TRBV28 to TRBJ1-1; D ambiguous. CDR3 length equals 14 residues. Trimming cost V 7 bases and J 1 base, with 13 bases left between them. The germline V gene encodes CDR1 MDHEN and CDR2 SYDVKM. Written as DNA, the CDR3 is TGTGCCAGCACCGCCGCAGGCTCGAACACTGAAGCTTTCTTT. This encodes CASTAAGSNTEAFF.

The chain couples TRBV28 to TRBJ1-1; perhaps TRBD1 as D (5 bases). Per the germline V gene, CDR1 is MDHEN and CDR2 is SYDVKM. The CDR3 length is 11 residues. The ends were cut back, 4 bases at V and 11 bases at J, with 11 bases in the middle. The CDR3 is CASSSLGGAFF. The CDR3 DNA follows: TGTGCCAGCAGTTCTCTGGGGGGGGCTTTCTTT. Full variable domain (missing parts from reference TRBV28 and TRBJ1-1): DVKVTQSSRYLVKRTGEKVFLECVQDMDHENMFWYRQDPGLGLRLIYFSYDVKMKEKGDIPEGYSVSREKKERFSLILESASTNQTSMYLCASSSLGGAFFGQGTRLTVV.

CDR3 sequence: CASSEARPGHRSGYTF. The CDR3 coding sequence is TGTGCCAGCAGTGAAGCGCGGCCGGGACACCGGTCCGGCTACACCTTC. V usage is TRBV6-1 and J usage is TRBJ1-2, with D maybe TRBD1 (6 bases). The V end lost 0 bases, the J end lost 8 bases, and 19 bases lay between the germline ends. From germline, CDR1 is MNHNS and CDR2 SASEGT. This CDR3 comprises 16 residues.

The J gene is TRBJ2-3, the V gene TRBV21-1; the table names TRBD1, a call not compared with the DNA. TRBV21-1 is classified as a pseudogene. The CDR3 is 18 amino acids. CDR3 residues: CASSKVVPQKMGTDTQYF. Here the CDR3 DNA reads TGTGCCAGCAGCAAAGTCGTCCCACAGAAGATGGGCACAGATACGCAGTATTTT.

The sample holds a few counts of this clone. The chain recombines TRBV7-6 with TRBJ2-1; no firm D call. This CDR3 has 15 amino acids. Germline assignment: CDR1 SGHVS and CDR2 FNYEAQ. The V end lost 2 bases, the J end lost 6 bases, and 14 bases lay between the germline ends. The chain's CDR3 is CASSLQVGYSNEQFF. CDR3 bases: TGTGCCAGCAGCTTACAGGTCGGATACTCCAATGAGCAGTTCTTC. The complete variable domain, with remaining parts taken from reference TRBV7-6 and TRBJ2-1, reads GAGVSQSPRYKVTKRGQDVALRCDPISGHVSLYWYRQALGQGPEFLTYFNYEAQQDKSGLPNDRFSAERPEGSISTLTIQRTEQRDSAMYRCASSLQVGYSNEQFFGPGTRLTVL.

This sequence joins TRBV14 and TRBJ2-1; 7 positions match TRBD1. J was trimmed by 1 base and V by 3 bases; bases with no gene match: 9. CDR1 is SGHDN and CDR2 is FVKESK in the germline V gene. The CDR3 covers 17 residues. CDR3 residues: CASSQHRGVRSYNEQFF. The CDR3 nucleotides read TGTGCCAGCAGCCAGCACAGGGGCGTTCGGTCCTACAATGAGCAGTTCTTC.

V and J are TRBV19 and TRBJ1-1; D gene unclear. Trimming shortened V by 3 bases and J by 5 bases, and 13 bases separated the two germline ends. The germline gives CDR1 LNHDA, CDR2 SQIVND (reference sequence). This CDR3 comprises 14 residues. CDR3 coding DNA: TGTGCCAGTAGTATCTATAAGTCGCGGACTGAAGCTTTCTTT. Amino acid sequence: CASSIYKSRTEAFF.

The rearrangement uses TRBV30 and TRBJ1-1; TRBD1 matches at 8 bases. This CDR3 spans 13 amino acids. The ends lost 5 bases at V and 4 bases at J; junction bases unmatched: 6. Germline CDR1 is GTSNPN and CDR2 is SVGIG (reference sequence). In nucleotides, the CDR3 is TGTGCCTGGGGGGGCACAGGGGGCACTGAAGCTTTCTTT. Encoded protein: CAWGGTGGTEAFF.

The chain is built from TRBV5-1 and TRBJ1-1; D not resolved. Trimming shortened V by 1 base and J by 4 bases, and 20 bases separated the two germline ends. CDR1 is SGHRS, CDR2 YFSETQ, per germline. This CDR3 contains 17 residues. In DNA, the CDR3 is TGCGCCAGCAGCTTGTCTAGGGCGCGGGAGAGGAGCACTGAAGCTTTCTTT. This codes for CASSLSRARERSTEAFF. The full variable domain, its missing parts supplied by reference TRBV5-1 and TRBJ1-1, is KAGVTQTPRYLIKTRGQQVTLSCSPISGHRSVSWYQQTPGQGLQFLFEYFSETQRNKGNFPGRFSGRQFSNSRSEMNVSTLELGDSALYLCASSLSRARERSTEAFFGQGTRLTVV.

The CDR3, as DNA: TGTGCCATCAGTGGAAGTTCAACCTCGGCCGGGGAGCTGTTTTTT. Protein: CAISGSSTSAGELFF. The chain combines TRBV10-3 with TRBJ2-2, with D unresolved. CDR1 and CDR2 (germline): ENHRY, SYGVKD. V was clipped by 4 bases and J by 6 bases, with 15 bases between them. The CDR3 runs to 15 residues.